This T cell receptor (beta chain) is from a study of OX40 agonist ivuxolimab in advanced cancers. For the study at large: Patients were infused with ivuxolimab every 2 weeks at 0.01 to 10 mg/kg. Participants averaged about 60 years of age (range about 23 to 80) and were roughly 83% male.

The CDR3 is made up of 14 amino acids. Germline loops: CDR1 MDHEN, CDR2 SYDVKM. V was shortened by 3 bases and J by 7 bases, with 15 bases between the two germline ends. As to this clone: Its antigen is still unknown.

Generated by immunoSEQ multiplex PCR, the TCRdb table keeps only in-frame clones and is missing some. The table has about 34,000 clones, 89% seen once. Study-wide results and caveats: Dose levels from 0.1 to 3.0 mg/kg saw CD4+ and CD8+ blood T cells expand clonally by week 6. Patients who responded partially at 0.1-3.0 mg/kg showed clonal expansion ranking among the lowest.

The sequence came from an adult with an advanced solid tumor such as melanoma, head and neck, liver or kidney cancer. The rearrangement joins TRBV28 to TRBJ1-2, with D possibly matching TRBD1 (6 bases). The sequencing here drew on CD4+ or CD8+ T cells sorted from blood, taken in a trial of the OX40 agonist ivuxolimab. This CDR3 reads CASSLGGRFFGYTF. The CDR3 DNA is TGTGCCAGCAGTTTGGGGGGGCGTTTTTTTGGCTACACCTTC.